A selection of T cell receptor beta chains follows, all from one sample in a study of T-cell reconstitution after alpha-beta-depleted transplantation in children. TCRdb fed the PCR reads into MiXCR, producing one record per CDR3 protein. The profile covers about 830,000 distinct CDR3 sequences, with 15% to 20% appearing a single time and approximately 4.5% taken by the ten largest. The sequencing used PBMCs, mostly from graft donor cells, collected 360 days after TCRalphabeta/CD19-depleted stem cell transplant. The receptors derive from a male patient aged 10-17 years who had a stem cell transplant for acute lymphoblastic leukemia, so the T cells may come from the graft donor. CDR3s include the opening cysteine and the closing phenylalanine or tryptophan. A D gene is named only where the DNA matches it firmly. Size is omitted from some rows. Given values are once, few, many or a class for expanded clones.

j_call d_call v_call clone_size cdr3_aa cdr3_nt
TRBJ2-2 NA TRBV7-9 NA CAPLPGELFF TGTGCGCCCCTCCCCGGGGAGCTGTTTTTT
TRBJ2-2 NA TRBV7-9 many CASSLRRSGELFF TGTGCCAGCAGCTTAAGGAGGTCCGGGGAGCTGTTTTTT
TRBJ2-6 NA TRBV27 few CASSLLRGDSGANVLTF TGTGCCAGCAGTTTACTGAGGGGTGACTCTGGGGCCAACGTCCTGACTTTC
TRBJ1-6 TRBD1 TRBV27 few CASSLETGDSPLHF TGTGCCAGCAGTTTAGAGACAGGGGATTCACCCCTCCACTTT
TRBJ2-1 TRBD2 TRBV12-5 few CASGLFSFQSGLAGELKEEQFF TGTGCTAGTGGTTTGTTTTCTTTCCAATCGGGACTAGCGGGAGAGTTGAAGGAGGAGCAGTTCTTC
TRBJ2-1 TRBD2 TRBV24-1 NA CATSDLGRGTSGIYNEQFF TGTGCCACCAGTGATTTGGGGAGGGGGACTAGCGGGATCTACAATGAGCAGTTCTTC
TRBJ2-1 TRBD2 TRBV13 many CASSLLAGGSYNEQFF TGTGCCAGCAGCTTACTAGCGGGAGGATCCTACAATGAGCAGTTCTTC
TRBJ2-3 NA TRBV7-6 many CASSFKTGHLDTQYF TGTGCCAGCAGCTTCAAAACGGGACACCTAGATACGCAGTATTTT
TRBJ2-7 TRBD1 TRBV7-9 few CASGRRLRDSPYEQYF TGTGCCAGCGGAAGACGGCTTCGGGACAGCCCCTACGAGCAGTACTTC
TRBJ1-2 NA TRBV14 NA CASSQDLVPSNYGYTF TGTGCCAGCAGCCAAGATCTGGTCCCCTCTAACTATGGCTACACCTTC
TRBJ2-2 NA TRBV5-1 NA CASSIDGISPWRGELFF TGCGCCAGCAGCATCGACGGAATAAGTCCCTGGCGAGGGGAGCTGTTTTTT
TRBJ2-7 NA TRBV4-1 NA CASSRIAGYEQYF TGCGCCAGCAGCCGGATAGCCGGCTACGAGCAGTACTTC
TRBJ2-1 TRBD2 TRBV20-1 NA CSARDWRELSYNEQFF TGCAGTGCTAGAGATTGGCGGGAGCTTTCCTACAATGAGCAGTTCTTC
TRBJ2-7 NA TRBV5-6 few CASSGTLGEQYF TGTGCCAGCTCCGGGACTCTAGGCGAGCAGTACTTC
TRBJ2-3 TRBD2 TRBV2 NA CASTLGLATNTQYF TGTGCCAGCACCCTGGGACTAGCAACGAATACGCAGTATTTT
TRBJ2-1 TRBD2 TRBV6-1 many CASSWTSGNNEQFF TGTGCCAGCAGCTGGACTAGCGGGAACAATGAGCAGTTCTTC
TRBJ2-7 NA TRBV4-1 many CASSPAVTYEQYF TGCGCCAGCAGTCCGGCTGTAACCTACGAGCAGTACTTC
TRBJ2-1 TRBD2 TRBV7-3 few CASSLFWDPSGLGNNEQFF TGTGCCAGCAGCTTATTTTGGGACCCTTCCGGACTAGGGAACAATGAGCAGTTCTTC
TRBJ1-3 NA TRBV7-9 few CASSLAEGREGNTIYF TGTGCCAGCAGCTTAGCGGAAGGCAGGGAAGGAAACACCATATATTTT
TRBJ1-4 TRBD1 TRBV5-1 few CASSLVGTGIEKLFF TGCGCCAGCAGCTTGGTTGGGACAGGGATTGAAAAACTGTTTTTT
TRBJ2-1 TRBD2 TRBV14 NA CASSQKLLAGLNEQLF TGTGCCAGCAGCCAAAAACTACTAGCGGGCCTCAATGAGCAGCTCTTC
TRBJ2-7 TRBD2 TRBV3-1 few CASSHVGTSSEQYF TGTGCCAGCAGCCACGTCGGGACTAGCAGCGAGCAGTACTTC
TRBJ2-7 TRBD2 TRBV12-3/TRBV12-4 few CASSPRRTSGGEQYF TGTGCCAGCAGTCCCCGGCGGACTAGCGGGGGAGAGCAGTACTTC
TRBJ2-7 NA TRBV5-1 NA CASSLVPPEQYF TGCGCCAGCAGCTTGGTACCCCCGGAGCAGTACTTC
TRBJ2-1 TRBD2 TRBV7-2 few CASIRLAGPYNEQFF TGTGCCAGCATAAGGCTAGCGGGACCCTACAATGAGCAGTTCTTC
TRBJ2-2 NA TRBV12-3/TRBV12-4 NA CASSLVGILAGELFF TGTGCCAGCAGTTTAGTAGGGATATTAGCCGGGGAGCTGTTTTTT
TRBJ2-7 TRBD2 TRBV15 few CATSRKTSGRNEQYF TGTGCCACCAGCAGGAAAACTAGCGGTAGAAACGAGCAGTACTTC
TRBJ1-5 NA TRBV5-1 NA CASSLEGSSNQPQHF TGCGCCAGCAGCTTGGAAGGGAGTAGCAATCAGCCCCAGCATTTT
TRBJ1-1 NA TRBV7-6 few CASSAGLGNTEAFF TGTGCCAGCAGCGCCGGACTGGGGAACACTGAAGCTTTCTTT
TRBJ2-1 TRBD2 TRBV7-8 few CASIYSGRKSLYNEQFF TGTGCCAGCATATATAGCGGGAGGAAATCCCTTTACAATGAGCAGTTCTTC
TRBJ1-5 NA TRBV6-1 NA CASSEDSRRRISNQPQHF TGTGCCAGCAGTGAAGATTCGCGGAGACGGATTAGCAATCAGCCCCAGCATTTT
TRBJ2-3 NA TRBV9 few CASSVDREMGTDTQYF TGTGCCAGCAGCGTAGATCGGGAGATGGGCACAGATACGCAGTATTTT
TRBJ2-2 NA TRBV4-1 NA CASSQGLGRRSYTGELFF TGCGCCAGCAGCCAGGGGCTCGGACGGAGATCCTACACCGGGGAGCTGTTTTTT
TRBJ2-3 TRBD2 TRBV20-1 few CSARKGTSGTDTQYF TGCAGTGCTAGAAAGGGGACTAGCGGGACAGATACGCAGTATTTT
TRBJ1-1 NA TRBV7-9 NA CAGRGVRSEAFF TGTGCCGGAAGGGGGGTTAGATCTGAAGCTTTCTTT
TRBJ1-2 TRBD1 TRBV6-6 NA CASTSGTAYGYTF TGTGCCAGCACATCCGGGACAGCCTATGGCTACACCTTC
TRBJ2-7 NA TRBV7-9 few CASSLAWSGNSYEQYF TGTGCCAGCAGCTTAGCGTGGTCAGGGAACTCCTACGAGCAGTACTTC
TRBJ1-5 NA TRBV19 once CASSRFGGSNQPQHF TGTGCCAGTAGTCGCTTTGGGGGTAGCAATCAGCCCCAGCATTTT
TRBJ2-2 NA TRBV29-1 few CSVGERRDTGELFF TGCAGCGTTGGGGAAAGGAGGGACACCGGGGAGCTGTTTTTT
TRBJ1-3 NA TRBV5-6 NA CASSWAADSLGNTIYF TGTGCCAGCAGCTGGGCCGCGGACAGCTTGGGAAACACCATATATTTT
TRBJ2-7 NA TRBV5-1 few CASSTGGGDSYEQYF TGCGCCAGCAGCACGGGAGGGGGCGACTCCTACGAGCAGTACTTC
TRBJ2-3 NA TRBV5-1 NA CASSLAWGRGADTQYF TGCGCCAGCAGCTTGGCTTGGGGTCGGGGTGCAGATACGCAGTATTTT
TRBJ2-3 NA TRBV28 few CASPPDIPNVDTQYF TGTGCCAGCCCCCCTGACATCCCCAACGTCGATACGCAGTATTTT
TRBJ2-7 NA TRBV20-1 many CSARDVSSAYEQYF TGCAGTGCTAGAGATGTGTCGTCCGCCTACGAGCAGTACTTC
TRBJ2-1 NA TRBV12-3/TRBV12-4 NA CASSDSASPTYNEQFF TGTGCCAGCAGCGATAGCGCGAGCCCCACATACAATGAGCAGTTCTTC
TRBJ2-2 TRBD2 TRBV27 NA CASSPGGGLAGGTGELFF TGTGCCAGCAGTCCAGGGGGCGGACTAGCGGGAGGAACCGGGGAGCTGTTTTTT
TRBJ2-1 NA TRBV4-1 NA CASSYPDSRGEQFF TGCGCCAGCAGCTACCCGGACAGTCGGGGTGAGCAGTTCTTC
TRBJ2-3 TRBD2 TRBV11-3 few CASSFLRGSSEGDTQYF TGTGCCAGCAGCTTCCTCCGCGGGAGTAGTGAGGGAGATACGCAGTATTTT
TRBJ2-5 TRBD2 TRBV9 few CASSVGPSGGAEETQYF TGTGCCAGCAGCGTAGGTCCTAGCGGGGGGGCGGAAGAGACCCAGTACTTC
TRBJ2-1 NA TRBV24-1 NA CATSRDLGNEQFF TGTGCCACCAGCCGGGACTTAGGCAATGAGCAGTTCTTC
TRBJ2-1 TRBD2 TRBV7-3 few CASSAPNVSGGTTYNEQFF TGTGCCAGCAGCGCCCCTAACGTAAGCGGGGGGACTACTTACAATGAGCAGTTCTTC
TRBJ2-2 NA TRBV20-1 few CSAHTPFTGELFF TGCAGTGCCCACACCCCTTTCACCGGGGAGCTGTTTTTT
TRBJ2-1 NA TRBV5-1 NA CASSLEMRFTGFGEQFF TGCGCCAGCAGCTTGGAAATGAGATTTACAGGTTTTGGTGAGCAGTTCTTC
TRBJ2-7 NA TRBV5-1 few CASSFWESESYEQYF TGCGCCAGCAGCTTTTGGGAGAGCGAGAGCTACGAGCAGTACTTC
TRBJ2-1 NA TRBV29-1 many CSVPLAHSYNEQFF TGCAGCGTACCTCTTGCCCACTCCTACAATGAGCAGTTCTTC
TRBJ2-1 NA TRBV12-3/TRBV12-4 few CASSLRRGRNEQFF TGTGCCAGCAGTTTACGCCGGGGGAGGAATGAGCAGTTCTTC
TRBJ2-7 NA TRBV18 NA CASSPPYPYEQYF TGTGCCAGCTCACCACCGTATCCCTACGAGCAGTACTTC